The clone carrying this T cell receptor (beta chain) was detected many times. Its matching antigen is unknown. Amplification targeted TCR beta CDR3 regions from RNA transcripts. During a first-round RT-PCR of the TCR CDR3, the HTBI primer set was used. TCRdb independently ran MiXCR on the multiplex PCR reads; one entry per CDR3 protein. The sample lists a few hundred thousand distinct CDR3 sequences, roughly 14% occurring once. This record belongs to a study of T cells in Graves' hyperthyroidism and ophthalmopathy. Looking at the study overall: Peripheral blood was taken when the disease was first diagnosed, before any treatment began.

The V end lost 3 bases, the J end lost 2 bases, and 10 bases lay between the germline ends. The CDR3 consists of 14 residues. The germline V gene encodes CDR1 MGHRA and CDR2 YSYEKL. Notes on the study in general: Blood also showed most of the thyroid clonotypes that were expanded above 0.001.

Sequenced sample: blood. The clonotype originates from a woman aged 40 to 50 with Graves' hyperthyroidism that later progressed to Graves' ophthalmopathy. The V and J genes are TRBV4-1 and TRBJ2-5, with a tentative D call TRBD1 (6 bases). In DNA form, the CDR3 reads TGCGCCAGCAGCCATGGGACAACTCAAGAGACCCAGTACTTC. It yields the protein CASSHGTTQETQYF.